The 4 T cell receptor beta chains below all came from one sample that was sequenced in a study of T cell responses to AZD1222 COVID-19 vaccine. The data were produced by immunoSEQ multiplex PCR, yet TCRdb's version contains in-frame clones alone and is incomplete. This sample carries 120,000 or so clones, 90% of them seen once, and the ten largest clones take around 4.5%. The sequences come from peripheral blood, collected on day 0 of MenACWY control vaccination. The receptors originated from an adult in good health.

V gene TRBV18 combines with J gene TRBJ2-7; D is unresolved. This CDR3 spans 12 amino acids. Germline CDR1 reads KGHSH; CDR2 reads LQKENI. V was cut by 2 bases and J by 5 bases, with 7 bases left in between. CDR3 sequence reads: CASSPKENEQYF. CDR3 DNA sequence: TGTGCCAGCTCACCAAAAGAAAACGAGCAGTACTTC.

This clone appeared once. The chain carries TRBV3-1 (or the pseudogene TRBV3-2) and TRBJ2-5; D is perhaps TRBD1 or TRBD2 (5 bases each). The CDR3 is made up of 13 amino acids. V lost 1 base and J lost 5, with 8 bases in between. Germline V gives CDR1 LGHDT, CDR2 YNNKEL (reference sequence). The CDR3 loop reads CASSQVGAETQYF. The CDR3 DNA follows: TGTGCCAGCAGCCAAGTCGGGGCCGAGACCCAGTACTTC.

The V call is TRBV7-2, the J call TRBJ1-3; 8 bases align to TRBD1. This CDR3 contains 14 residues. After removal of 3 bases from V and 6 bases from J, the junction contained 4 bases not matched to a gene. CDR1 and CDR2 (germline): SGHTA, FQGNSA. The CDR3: CASSFGQGTNTIYF. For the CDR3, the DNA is TGTGCCAGCAGCTTCGGACAGGGAACAAACACCATATATTTT.

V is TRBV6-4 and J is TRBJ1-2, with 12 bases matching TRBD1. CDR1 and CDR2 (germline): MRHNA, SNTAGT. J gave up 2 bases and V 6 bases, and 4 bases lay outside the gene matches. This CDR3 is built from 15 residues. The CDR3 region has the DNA TGTGCCAGCAGAGCTGGGACAGGGGGCAACTATGGCTACACCTTC. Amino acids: CASRAGTGGNYGYTF.